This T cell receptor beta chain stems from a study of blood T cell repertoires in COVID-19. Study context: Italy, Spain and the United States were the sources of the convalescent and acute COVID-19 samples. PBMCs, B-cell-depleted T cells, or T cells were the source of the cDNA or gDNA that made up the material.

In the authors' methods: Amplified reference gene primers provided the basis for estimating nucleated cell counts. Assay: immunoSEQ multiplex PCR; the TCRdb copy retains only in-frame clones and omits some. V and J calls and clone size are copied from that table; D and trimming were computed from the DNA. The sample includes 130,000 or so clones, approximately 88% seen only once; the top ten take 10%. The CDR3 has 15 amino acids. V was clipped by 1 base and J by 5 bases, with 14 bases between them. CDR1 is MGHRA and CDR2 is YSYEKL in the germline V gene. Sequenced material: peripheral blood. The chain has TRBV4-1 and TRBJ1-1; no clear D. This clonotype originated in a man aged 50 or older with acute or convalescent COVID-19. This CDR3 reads CASSQVGGIGTEAFF. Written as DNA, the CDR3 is TGCGCCAGCAGCCAAGTTGGAGGGATAGGGACTGAAGCTTTCTTT.